The 17 T cell receptor beta chains given below trace back to one sample, sequenced in a study of CD8+ T cells in alopecia areata. After pooling, cutaneous lymph node cells were sorted with CD4, CD8alpha, NKG2D, NKG2ACE and other markers. Isolated RNA was reverse transcribed into cDNA used as the sequencing template. Sequencing was performed with immunoSEQ multiplex PCR; in TCRdb, only in-frame clones are kept and a portion is missing. Altogether around 300,000 clones were found in the sample, and no singletons occur. The sample consisted of CD4+ T cells sorted from a lymph node. Receptors were obtained from a C3H/HeJ mouse with alopecia areata. This strain has MHC haplotype H2-k.

A note on this clone: All gene names here are mouse names. The sequence runs out 4 residues before the end of the CDR3; the remainder is reconstructed from the germline J gene. This chain links TRBV5 with TRBJ2-1; 9 nucleotides align to TRBD2. The CDR3 contains 16 residues. Germline V gene sequence: CDR1 LGHNA, CDR2 YNLKQL (reference sequence). V lost 0 bases, J lost 3 bases, and 3 bases stayed unmatched. The CDR3 spells CASSQESWGGYAEQFF. The covered CDR3 bases are TGTGCCAGCAGCCAAGAATCCTGGGGGGGCTATGCT.

This clone was counted a few times. Mouse gene names and germline throughout. Read data end 4 residues before the CDR3 end; the end is taken from the germline J gene. This specimen includes other DNA sequences encoding the same CDR3. V usage is TRBV5 and J usage is TRBJ2-5; D not certain. The CDR3 is 13 residues long. Germline V CDR1 and CDR2: LGHNA, YNLKQL (reference sequence). With 4 bases removed from V and 3 bases from J, the gap between germline ends came to 8 bases. The CDR3 DNA, read in part, is TGTGCCAGCAGCCCTCGACAACAAGAC. Protein product: CASSPRQQD. The whole CDR3 is CASSPRQQDTQYF.

This clone was counted only a few times. The listed genes are named as in mouse. The read halts 4 residues ahead of the CDR3 end, with the missing end drawn from the germline J gene. Other DNA sequences from this sample encode an identical CDR3 as well. This rearrangement joins TRBV5 to TRBJ1-2; 7 nucleotides agree with TRBD1. Germline V CDR1 and CDR2: LGHNA, YNLKQL (reference sequence). The CDR3 covers 15 residues. Unmatched junction bases numbered 7, after V lost 4 bases and J lost 2 bases. CDR3 region: CASSPSGTANSDYTF. The covered CDR3 bases are TGTGCCAGCAGCCCCTCCGGGACAGCCAACTCC.

This clone was detected a few times. Mouse names are used for the genes. The CDR3 loop reads CASSDVRGGGAETLYF. The CDR3 bases that were read are TGTGCCAGCAGTGATGTGAGGGGGGGTGGTGCAGAA. The chain uses TRBV13-3 and TRBJ2-3; perhaps TRBD2 as D (7 bases). Read sequence stops 4 residues before the CDR3 end, and the germline J gene provides the missing end. V gave up 0 bases and J gave up 1 base, with 12 bases separating them. Germline CDR1 and CDR2: NNHDY and SYVADS. This CDR3 is built from 16 residues.

Comment on this clone: Any gene name here is a mouse gene name. The read halts 4 residues ahead of the CDR3 end, with the missing end drawn from the germline J gene. The sample contains more than one DNA sequence encoding this CDR3. The chain uses TRBV5 and TRBJ2-5, with D perhaps matching TRBD1 (5 bases). CDR1 and CDR2 (germline): LGHNA, YNLKQL (reference sequence). The CDR3 loop spans 15 amino acids. Trimming removed 0 bases at V and 2 bases at J, with 9 bases between. The CDR3 DNA, read in part, is TGTGCCAGCAGCCAAGACAGGGAAGGCCAAGAC. It is translated as CASSQDREGQD. The full CDR3 protein reads CASSQDREGQDTQYF.

About this clone itself: The listed genes are named as in mouse. Read sequence stops 4 residues before the CDR3 end, and the germline J gene provides the missing end. J is TRBJ1-1 and V is TRBV13-3, with TRBD1 matching over 9 bases. Trimming took 4 bases from V and 4 from J; bases not matched to a gene: 5. This CDR3 region has 14 residues. Germline assignment: CDR1 NNHDY and CDR2 SYVADS. The CDR3 region is CASSWDRVGTEVFF. The sequenced part of the CDR3 DNA is TGTGCCAGCAGTTGGGACAGGGTGGGCACA.

Remarks on this clone: These gene names are mouse names. Read data end 4 residues before the CDR3 end; the end is taken from the germline J gene. Other nucleotide sequences from this sample produce the same CDR3. V is TRBV13-1 and J is TRBJ1-2; weak D call: TRBD1 (5 bases). The CDR3 sequence is 13 residues long. Germline V lookup: CDR1 NSHNY, CDR2 SYGAGN. Between the trimmed V and J ends, which lost 3 bases and 0 bases, there was a span of 6 bases. The CDR3 sequence: CASSAGSNSDYTF. The CDR3 bases that were read are TGTGCCAGCAGTGCAGGGTCAAACTCC.

Regarding this clone: A much larger clone sits a single nucleotide away, making a read error possible. Each gene name is a mouse one. The read ends 4 residues shy of where the CDR3 ends; the end is completed using the germline J gene. This sample includes further DNA sequences coding for the same CDR3. V gene TRBV19 combines with J gene TRBJ2-1; 7 nucleotides match TRBD2. CDR1 FNHDT and CDR2 SITEND come from the germline V gene (reference sequence). The CDR3 length is 14 residues. J was trimmed by 3 bases and V by 2 bases; bases with no gene match: 2. The DNA read from the CDR3 is TGTGCCAGCAGTATCTGGGGGAGCTATGCT. Residues: CASSIWGSYA. The entire CDR3 protein reads CASSIWGSYAEQFF.

Worth noting for this clone: Gene names are the mouse ones. The DNA ends 4 residues before the CDR3 does, and the rest of the CDR3 is filled in from the germline J gene. This chain joins TRBV5 and TRBJ2-3; possible D gene TRBD1, 5 bases. CDR1 is LGHNA and CDR2 is YNLKQL in the germline V gene (reference sequence). The ends were cut back, 0 bases at V and 0 bases at J, with 7 bases in the middle. The CDR3 spans 15 residues. The sequenced part of the CDR3 DNA is TGTGCCAGCAGCCAAGATGACAGTAGTGCAGAA. This encodes CASSQDDSSAE. The CDR3 in its entirety is CASSQDDSSAETLYF.

As to this clone: Gene names are mouse gene names. This specimen includes other DNA sequences encoding the same CDR3. Incomplete CDR3 DNA: TGTGCCAGCAGTGATGAGACTGGGCAAGAC. Protein: CASSDETGQD. The whole CDR3 region reads CASSDETGQDTQYF. The chain joins TRBV13-1 to TRBJ2-5; 7 bases map to TRBD2. The read is 4 residues too short to cover the CDR3 end, so that end is filled in from the germline J gene. V was pared by 0 bases and J by 3 bases, with 1 base of the junction left unmatched. Per the germline V gene, CDR1 is NSHNY and CDR2 is SYGAGN. CDR3 length: 14 amino acids.

This clone appeared a few times. Genes and germline come from the mouse. Read data end 4 residues before the CDR3 end; the end is taken from the germline J gene. Other nucleotide sequences in the sample specify the same CDR3. This chain links TRBV13-2 with TRBJ2-4, with a possible D match to TRBD2 (6 bases). Per the germline V gene, CDR1 is NNHNN and CDR2 is SYGAGS (reference sequence). The V gene lost 5 bases and the J gene lost 3 bases, with 13 bases spanning the gap. The CDR3 runs to 14 residues. CDR3 sequence: CASGRLGGQNTLYF. Incomplete CDR3 DNA: TGTGCCAGCGGAAGACTTGGGGGACAAAAC.

In this sample, this clone turned up many times. Here the gene names and germline are mouse. The observed sequence ends 3 residues before the CDR3 terminus, with the missing tail filled in from the germline J gene. Different DNA sequences within this sample yield the same CDR3. This rearrangement joins TRBV13-1 to TRBJ1-6, with 7 bases fitting TRBD1. TRBJ1-6 carries the ORF label, with uncertain function. The CDR3 sequence is 14 residues long. CDR1 is NSHNY, CDR2 SYGAGN, per germline. V lost 0 bases to trimming and J lost 6 bases; unmatched junction nucleotides: 0. The chain's CDR3 is CASSDAGGNSPLYF. The sequenced part of the CDR3 DNA is TGTGCCAGCAGTGATGCAGGGGGTAATTCGCCC.

This clone was seen more than once but under ten times. Gene names follow the mouse nomenclature. The read terminates 4 residues ahead of where the CDR3 ends, so the germline J gene completes it. The chain is built from TRBV12-1 and TRBJ2-5, with 10 positions matching TRBD2. Per germline, CDR1 SGHSN and CDR2 HYEKVE. This CDR3 spans 15 amino acids. The part of the CDR3 DNA that was read is TGTGCCAGCTCTCTCCCGGGACTGGGGAATGAC. Its translation: CASSLPGLGND. The entire CDR3 protein reads CASSLPGLGNDTQYF.

In regard to this clone: Genes and germline are mouse. The read falls 4 residues short of the CDR3 end, and the missing part is taken from the germline J gene. The identical CDR3 is also encoded by other nucleotide sequences in the sample. This chain links TRBV13-1 with TRBJ2-5; D is undetermined. CDR3 size: 14 residues. From germline, CDR1 is NSHNY and CDR2 SYGAGN. The V end lost 1 base, the J end lost 2 bases, and 8 bases lay between the germline ends. This chain's CDR3 is CASSDSGGQDTQYF. The sequenced part of the CDR3 DNA is TGTGCCAGCAGTGATTCTGGAGGCCAAGAC.

This clone showed up many times. Genes here carry mouse names. The read is 4 residues too short to cover the CDR3 end, so that end is filled in from the germline J gene. The rearrangement joins TRBV19 to TRBJ2-2, with D tentatively TRBD2 (6 bases). Trimming left V 6 bases short and J 0 bases short, with 9 bases between. Germline-derived CDR1 and CDR2 are FNHDT and SITEND (reference sequence). The CDR3 spans 14 residues. This CDR3 is CASNGGANTGQLYF. CDR3 DNA (partial): TGTGCCAGCAATGGGGGAGCAAACACCGGG.

There are a few counts of this clone. Germline and genes: mouse. The same CDR3 also results from other DNA sequences found in this sample. The CDR3 here is CASGDAQGNSDYTF. The DNA read from the CDR3 is TGTGCCAGCGGTGATGCGCAGGGCAACTCC. The V gene is TRBV13-2, the J gene TRBJ1-2; weak D call: TRBD1 (5 bases). The sequenced fragment ends 4 residues before the CDR3 boundary, so the rest is inferred from the germline J gene. V was pared by 0 bases and J by 2 bases, with 8 bases between. The germline gives CDR1 NNHNN, CDR2 SYGAGS (reference sequence). The CDR3 is 14 amino acids.

A few counts support this clone. Gene names and germline match the mouse. The read stops 4 residues short of the end of the CDR3; the missing end is completed from the germline J gene. This chain uses TRBV13-3 with TRBJ1-2; maybe TRBD1 (6 bases). Germline V CDR1 and CDR2: NNHDY, SYVADS. The CDR3 is 12 amino acids. V lost 5 bases and J 4 bases, leaving 9 bases between the germline ends. CDR3 bases read: TGTGCCAGCAGGGAACAGGGCTCC. This gives the protein CASREQGS. The entire CDR3 is CASREQGSDYTF.